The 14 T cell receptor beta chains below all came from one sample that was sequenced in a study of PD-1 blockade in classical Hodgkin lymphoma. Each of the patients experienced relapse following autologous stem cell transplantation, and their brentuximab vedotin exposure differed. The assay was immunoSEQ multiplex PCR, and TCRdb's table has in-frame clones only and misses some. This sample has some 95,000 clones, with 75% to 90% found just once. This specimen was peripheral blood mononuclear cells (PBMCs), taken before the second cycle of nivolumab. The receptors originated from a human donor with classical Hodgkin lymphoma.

The CDR3 reads CASSPEAGSYNEQFF. The CDR3 region has the DNA TGTGCCAGCAGCCCCGAAGCGGGGTCCTACAATGAGCAGTTCTTC. The chain employs TRBV27 and TRBJ2-1; 7 bases fit TRBD2. Germline V gene data show CDR1 as MNHEY and CDR2 as SMNVEV (reference sequence). This CDR3 region has 15 residues. V lost 6 bases to trimming and J lost 1 base; unmatched junction nucleotides: 6.

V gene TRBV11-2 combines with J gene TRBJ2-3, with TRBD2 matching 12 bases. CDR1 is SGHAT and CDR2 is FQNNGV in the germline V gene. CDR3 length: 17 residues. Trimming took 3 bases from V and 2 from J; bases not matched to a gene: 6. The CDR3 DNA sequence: TGTGCCAGCAGCTTGCTAGCGGGAGGGTTTAACACAGATACGCAGTATTTT. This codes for CASSLLAGGFNTDTQYF.

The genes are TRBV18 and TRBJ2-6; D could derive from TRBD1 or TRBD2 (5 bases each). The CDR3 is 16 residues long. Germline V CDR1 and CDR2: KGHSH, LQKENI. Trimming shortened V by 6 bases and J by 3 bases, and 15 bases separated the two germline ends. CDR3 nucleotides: TGTGCCAGCTCCCGACGGGACCTCGGTGGGGCCAACGTCCTGACTTTC. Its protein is CASSRRDLGGANVLTF.

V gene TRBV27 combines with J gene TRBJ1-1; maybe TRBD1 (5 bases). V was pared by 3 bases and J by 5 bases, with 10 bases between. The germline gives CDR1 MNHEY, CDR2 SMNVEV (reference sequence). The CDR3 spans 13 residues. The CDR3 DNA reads TGTGCCAGCAGTTTTCCCGGGGGAACTGAAGCTTTCTTT. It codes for CASSFPGGTEAFF.

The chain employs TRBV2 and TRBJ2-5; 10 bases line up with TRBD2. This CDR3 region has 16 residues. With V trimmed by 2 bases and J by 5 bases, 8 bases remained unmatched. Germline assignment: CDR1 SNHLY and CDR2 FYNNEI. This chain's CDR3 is CASSERAGGPPETQYF. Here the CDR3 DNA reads TGTGCCAGCAGTGAACGAGCGGGAGGGCCGCCGGAGACCCAGTACTTC. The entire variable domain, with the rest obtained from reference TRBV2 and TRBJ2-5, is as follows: EPEVTQTPSHQVTQMGQEVILRCVPISNHLYFYWYRQILGQKVEFLVSFYNNEISEKSEIFDDQFSVERPDGSNFTLKIRSTKLEDSAMYFCASSERAGGPPETQYFGPGTRLLVL.

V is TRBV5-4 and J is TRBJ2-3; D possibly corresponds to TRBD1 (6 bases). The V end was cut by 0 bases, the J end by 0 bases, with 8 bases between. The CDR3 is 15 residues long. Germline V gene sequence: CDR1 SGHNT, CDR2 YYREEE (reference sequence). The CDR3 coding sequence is TGTGCCAGCAGCTTGGATCAGGGGAGCACAGATACGCAGTATTTT. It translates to CASSLDQGSTDTQYF.

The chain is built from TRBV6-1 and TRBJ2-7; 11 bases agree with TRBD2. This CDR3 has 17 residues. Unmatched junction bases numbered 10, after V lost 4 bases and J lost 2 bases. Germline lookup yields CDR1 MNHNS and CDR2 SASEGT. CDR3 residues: CASSGIKVSGRAYEQYF. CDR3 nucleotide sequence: TGTGCCAGCAGTGGAATTAAGGTTAGCGGGAGGGCCTACGAGCAGTACTTC.

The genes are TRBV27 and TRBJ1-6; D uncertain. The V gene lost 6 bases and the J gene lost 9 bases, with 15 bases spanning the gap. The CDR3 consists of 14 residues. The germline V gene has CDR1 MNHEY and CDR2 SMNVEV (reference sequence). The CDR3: CASSGNSRSSPLHF. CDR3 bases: TGTGCCAGCAGCGGTAACAGTCGGTCTTCACCCCTCCACTTT.

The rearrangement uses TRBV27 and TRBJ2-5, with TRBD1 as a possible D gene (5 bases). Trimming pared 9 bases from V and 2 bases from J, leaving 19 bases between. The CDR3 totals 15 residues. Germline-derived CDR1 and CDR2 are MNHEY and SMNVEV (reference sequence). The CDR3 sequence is CASAGLDTTQETQYF. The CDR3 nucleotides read TGTGCCAGTGCCGGGTTGGACACCACACAAGAGACCCAGTACTTC.

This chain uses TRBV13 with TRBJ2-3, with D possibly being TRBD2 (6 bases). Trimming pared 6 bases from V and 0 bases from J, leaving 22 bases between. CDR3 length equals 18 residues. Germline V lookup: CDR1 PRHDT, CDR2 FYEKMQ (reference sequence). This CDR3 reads CASSFLGLASPSTDTQYF. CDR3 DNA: TGTGCCAGCAGTTTTTTAGGGCTAGCGTCTCCTAGCACAGATACGCAGTATTTT.

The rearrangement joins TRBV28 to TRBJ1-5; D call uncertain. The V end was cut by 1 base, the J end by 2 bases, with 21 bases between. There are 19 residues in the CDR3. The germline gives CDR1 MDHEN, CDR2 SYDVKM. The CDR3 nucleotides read TGTGCCAGCAGTTTATTAGGCTTGTCGTCCAGACGTGGCAATCAGCCCCAGCATTTT. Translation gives CASSLLGLSSRRGNQPQHF.

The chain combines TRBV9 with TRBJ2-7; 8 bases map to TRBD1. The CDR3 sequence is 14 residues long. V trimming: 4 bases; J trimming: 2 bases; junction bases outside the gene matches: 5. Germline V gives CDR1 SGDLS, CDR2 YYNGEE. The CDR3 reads CASSRQGAPYEQYF. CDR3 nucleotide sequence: TGTGCCAGCAGCCGCCAGGGGGCTCCCTACGAGCAGTACTTC.

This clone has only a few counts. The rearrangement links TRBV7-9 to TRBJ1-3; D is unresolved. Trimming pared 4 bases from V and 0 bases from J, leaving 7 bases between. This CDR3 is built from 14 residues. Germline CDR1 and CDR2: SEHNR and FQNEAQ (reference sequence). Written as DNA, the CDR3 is TGTGCCAGCAGCTCCCGATACTCTGGAAACACCATATATTTT. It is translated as CASSSRYSGNTIYF.

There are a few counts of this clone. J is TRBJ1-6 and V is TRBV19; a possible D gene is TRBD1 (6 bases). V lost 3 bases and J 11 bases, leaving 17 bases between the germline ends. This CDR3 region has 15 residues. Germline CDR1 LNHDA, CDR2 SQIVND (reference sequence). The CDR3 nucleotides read TGTGCCAGTAGTATTACCCTCAGGGGAGCGGCACCCCTCCACTTT. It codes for CASSITLRGAAPLHF.